This T cell receptor (beta chain) was documented in a study of shared clonotypes between healthy human individuals. Study outcomes and limitations: At large depth, rarefaction still showed sorted-subset sequencing to be incomplete. When compared with the clonotypes that were shared by all four sorted-subset donors, the non-shared clonotypes turned out to have lower generation probabilities.

Germline lookup yields CDR1 SNHLY and CDR2 FYNNEI. The CDR3 is 15 residues long. With 6 bases removed from V and 1 base from J, the gap between germline ends came to 10 bases. Points on this clone: The antigen remains undetermined.

Genomic DNA of every subset was divided equally among multiple immunoSEQ plates. Replicate PCRs for sorted subsets used around 200 ng DNA; this equaled 30,000 to 35,000 T cell genomes. Sequencing was performed with immunoSEQ multiplex PCR; in TCRdb, only in-frame clones are kept and a portion is missing. This sample has about 1.5 million clones, with nearly 99% found just once. The V call is TRBV2, the J call TRBJ2-6; D is unclear. Specimen: naive CD4+ T cells sorted from blood. Subset here: CD45RA+ positively selected. The receptor was derived from a man between 25 and 39 years old in good health. The CDR3 sequence: CASRATSSGANVLTF. The CDR3 coding sequence is TGTGCCAGCAGGGCTACCAGTTCTGGGGCCAACGTCCTGACTTTC.